One sample yielded the 22 T cell receptor beta chains listed below, sequenced in a study of cytomegalovirus exposure and HLA in healthy donors (dated by TCRdb to 2016 to 2017). The method was the immunoSEQ multiplex PCR assay. The multiplex PCR relied on a mix of 60 forward primers for TCR Vbeta segments and 13 reverse primers for TCR Jbeta segments. TCRdb took this table from immuneACCESS and kept in-frame rearrangements with V and J called. Such tables lack part of the clones; where checked against another copy, unresolved V genes explain under half of the gap, and the rest is unexplained. The sample table contains 150,000 to 200,000 clones; only one count was recorded for nearly 80% of them. The ten largest clones take up around an eighth of the sample. Sequencing was carried out using PBMCs. The origin of the receptors is a man aged 50-60 years in good health and CMV-seropositive.

J is TRBJ2-3 and V is TRBV5-8, with TRBD2 as a possible D gene (5 bases). In germline, CDR1 is SGHTS, CDR2 YDEGEE. The V end was cut by 1 base, the J end by 10 bases, with 10 bases between. The CDR3 sequence is 12 residues long. This CDR3 is CASSLSSIAQYF. CDR3 in DNA: TGTGCCAGCAGCTTGTCTAGCATAGCGCAGTATTTT.

The rearrangement links TRBV6-5 to TRBJ2-3; no clear D. The V and J ends lost 5 bases and 2 bases respectively, with 11 bases between them. The CDR3 covers 14 residues. CDR1 and CDR2 (germline): MNHEY, SVGAGI. In DNA, the CDR3 is TGTGCCAGCAGTCCCTATTCCTCCACAGATACGCAGTATTTT. Amino acid sequence: CASSPYSSTDTQYF.

The chain recombines TRBV5-4 with TRBJ1-6, with D possibly TRBD1 on 6 matching bases. Trimming shortened V by 0 bases and J by 10 bases, and 14 bases separated the two germline ends. The CDR3 consists of 15 residues. In germline, CDR1 is SGHNT, CDR2 YYREEE (reference sequence). The CDR3, as DNA: TGTGCCAGCAGCTTGGACAGGGACGTTGGGTCACCCCTCCACTTT. Protein product: CASSLDRDVGSPLHF.

V and J are TRBV4-2 and TRBJ2-1, with D uncertain. The CDR3 is 16 amino acids. The V end was cut by 1 base, the J end by 0 bases, with 10 bases between. Germline V gives CDR1 LGHNA, CDR2 YNFKEQ. The CDR3 spells CASSQVMPSSYNEQFF. CDR3 in DNA: TGTGCCAGCAGCCAAGTTATGCCCAGCTCCTACAATGAGCAGTTCTTC.

This clone was seen a single time. CDR3: CASSVDARTDTQYF. CDR3 sequence (DNA): TGTGCCAGCAGCGTAGACGCTAGGACAGATACGCAGTATTTT. V and J are TRBV9 and TRBJ2-3; unclear D gene. V lost 0 bases, J lost 3 bases, and 8 bases lay in between. Germline V gene data show CDR1 as SGDLS and CDR2 as YYNGEE. This CDR3 has 14 residues. The full variable domain, completed using reference TRBV9 and TRBJ2-3, is DSGVTQTPKHLITATGQRVTLRCSPRSGDLSVYWYQQSLDQGLQFLIQYYNGEERAKGNILERFSAQQFPDLHSELNLSSLELGDSALYFCASSVDARTDTQYFGPGTRLTVL.

J is TRBJ1-3 and V is TRBV7-9, with 8 bases matching TRBD1. CDR1 and CDR2 (germline): SEHNR, FQNEAQ (reference sequence). V gave up 5 bases and J gave up 7 bases; unmatched junction bases: 16. CDR3 length: 17 residues. This chain's CDR3 is CASSQYAGRTGRNTIYF. The CDR3 nucleotides read TGTGCCAGCAGCCAGTATGCGGGTCGGACAGGGAGGAACACCATATATTTT.

The J gene is TRBJ2-7, the V gene TRBV18, with a tentative D call TRBD2 (5 bases). Germline assignment: CDR1 KGHSH and CDR2 LQKENI. The CDR3 sequence is 13 residues long. The V end lost 6 bases, the J end lost 3 bases, and 12 bases lay between the germline ends. The CDR3 protein is CASSPRDGYEQYF. The CDR3 bases are TGTGCCAGCTCCCCCCGGGATGGCTACGAGCAGTACTTC.

This clone came up once. The chain joins TRBV11-1 to TRBJ1-5, with D perhaps TRBD1 (6 bases). CDR1 is SGHAT and CDR2 is FQDESV in the germline V gene (reference sequence). The CDR3 is made up of 16 amino acids. Deletions cut 5 bases from V and 3 bases from J, with 17 bases between. The CDR3 region is CASSHWGGGNNQPQHF. As DNA, the CDR3 is TGTGCCAGCAGCCATTGGGGAGGGGGAAACAATCAGCCCCAGCATTTT.

The chain carries TRBV4-2 and TRBJ2-7; D gene unclear. The CDR3 covers 14 residues. CDR1 LGHNA and CDR2 YNFKEQ come from the germline V gene. V dropped 0 bases and J dropped 3 bases, with 9 bases sitting between them. CDR3 DNA sequence: TGTGCCAGCAGCCAAGAGTGGCTTGGCTACGAGCAGTACTTC. Amino acids: CASSQEWLGYEQYF.

This rearrangement joins TRBV10-3 to TRBJ1-6; D gene uncertain. This CDR3 spans 13 amino acids. Germline CDR1 and CDR2: ENHRY and SYGVKD. Trimming left V 7 bases short and J 6 bases short, with 10 bases between. CDR3 protein: CAIKQSLNSPLHF. In DNA, the CDR3 is TGTGCCATCAAACAGTCCCTTAATTCACCCCTCCACTTT.

This clone was seen a handful of times. The J gene is TRBJ1-5, the V gene TRBV5-6; D not resolved. V lost 2 bases and J lost 4, with 25 bases in between. Looked up from germline, CDR1 is SGHDT and CDR2 is YYEEEE. This CDR3 spans 19 amino acids. The CDR3 region is CASSLLRTLREGRNQPQHF. Here the CDR3 DNA reads TGTGCCAGCAGCTTACTTAGAACCTTGCGGGAGGGTCGGAATCAGCCCCAGCATTTT.

In its sample, this clone was seen a few times. The rearrangement uses TRBV2 and TRBJ1-4, with 7 bases that match TRBD1. The CDR3 runs 13 residues. V shed 6 bases and J 8 bases; nucleotides not matched to a gene: 6. In germline, CDR1 is SNHLY, CDR2 FYNNEI. CDR3 sequence: CASRTGYGEKLFF. CDR3 nucleotide sequence: TGTGCCAGCAGGACAGGGTACGGAGAAAAACTGTTTTTT.

This clone was recorded once. The chain is built from TRBV7-3 and TRBJ2-7; 12 bases fit TRBD2. The CDR3 extends over 15 amino acids. Per the germline V gene, CDR1 is SGHTA and CDR2 is FQGTGA. V gave up 6 bases and J gave up 5 bases; unmatched junction bases: 8. The CDR3 loop reads CASSLLAGGPHEQYF. CDR3 nucleotides: TGTGCCAGCAGTCTTCTAGCGGGGGGGCCCCACGAGCAGTACTTC.

This clone appeared a few times. The chain employs TRBV5-5 and TRBJ1-1; 8 bases line up with TRBD1. With 0 bases clipped from V and 7 bases from J, the junction kept 5 bases outside the gene matches. The CDR3 totals 14 residues. Per the germline V gene, CDR1 is SGHKS and CDR2 is YYEKEE (reference sequence). CDR3: CASSLGTGSVEAFF. The CDR3 region has the DNA TGTGCCAGCAGCTTGGGGACAGGGAGTGTTGAAGCTTTCTTT.

The chain uses TRBV7-9 and TRBJ1-2, with TRBD1 matching over 7 bases. The CDR3 length is 14 residues. Germline values: CDR1 SEHNR, CDR2 FQNEAQ (reference sequence). The J segment lost 7 bases and the V segment lost 5 bases, leaving 10 bases of the junction unmatched. CDR3 bases: TGTGCCAGCAGCATTTTTAACACAGGGGCTGGCTACACCTTC. It codes for CASSIFNTGAGYTF.

V and J are TRBV4-2 and TRBJ1-6; D ambiguous. With 5 bases removed from V and 7 bases from J, the gap between germline ends came to 15 bases. This CDR3 spans 15 amino acids. Germline assignment: CDR1 LGHNA and CDR2 YNFKEQ. CDR3 nucleotides: TGTGCCAGCAGCGGAGACGGGGATCCCAATTCACCCCTCCACTTT. It yields the protein CASSGDGDPNSPLHF.

This clone is classed as medium-sized (0.01 to 0.1%). V usage is TRBV15 and J usage is TRBJ2-7; a weak D match, TRBD2 (6 bases). Germline V gene sequence: CDR1 LNHNV, CDR2 YYDKDF (reference sequence). The CDR3 runs to 13 residues. V lost 1 base to trimming and J lost 7 bases, with 11 bases between them. CDR3 nucleotide sequence: TGTGCCACCAGCAGAGCAGGCGGGGAAGAGCAGTACTTC. As protein: CATSRAGGEEQYF.

The chain links TRBV5-5 to TRBJ2-3; tentatively, D is TRBD1 (5 bases). The CDR3 has 14 residues. Germline values: CDR1 SGHKS, CDR2 YYEKEE (reference sequence). V lost 4 bases to trimming and J lost 1 base, with 10 bases between them. The CDR3 coding sequence is TGTGCCAGCAGCCAAGGACATCGCACAGATACGCAGTATTTT. Translated: CASSQGHRTDTQYF.

This chain joins TRBV12-1 and TRBJ1-5; the D call of TRBD1 is as the table states it, not checked on the DNA. TRBV12-1 is given as a pseudogene. This CDR3 is 20 amino acids long. DNA for the CDR3: TGTGCCAGCAGCTCTCGCCATGTAGTCCCGGACAGAAACCTTAATCAGCCCCAGCATTTT. This sequence encodes CASSSRHVVPDRNLNQPQHF.

This chain joins TRBV29-1 and TRBJ1-1; TRBD1 agrees at 7 bases. The junction had 8 bases not matched to a gene; V was cut back by 6 bases and J by 4 bases. Germline-derived CDR1 and CDR2 are SQVTM and ANQGSEA. The CDR3 runs 13 residues. CDR3 sequence (DNA): TGCAGCGTGTTAAACAGGGGAACCACTGAAGCTTTCTTT. This translates into CSVLNRGTTEAFF.

The rearrangement joins TRBV7-6 to TRBJ2-7, with D tentatively TRBD1 (6 bases). CDR1 and CDR2 (germline): SGHVS, FNYEAQ. The length of the CDR3 is 17 residues. Trimming cost V 0 bases and J 6 bases, with 21 bases left between them. The chain's CDR3 is CASSLAAGAGRGGEQYF. DNA of the CDR3: TGTGCCAGCAGCTTAGCGGCAGGCGCAGGGAGAGGGGGCGAGCAGTACTTC.

This clone has a handful of counts. The chain couples TRBV27 to TRBJ1-2, with 7 bases fitting TRBD1. With 4 bases clipped from V and 4 bases from J, the junction kept 9 bases outside the gene matches. This CDR3 region has 15 residues. CDR1 and CDR2 (germline): MNHEY, SMNVEV (reference sequence). The CDR3 reads CASSSPTGYPYGYTF. The CDR3 nucleotides read TGTGCCAGCAGTTCCCCGACAGGGTATCCCTATGGCTACACCTTC.